These 28 T cell receptor beta chains came from one sample sequenced in a study of neurological immune-mediated disorders. Time point in this sample: technical triplicate 1. TCRdb reprocessed the 5' RACE reads via MiXCR and lists one record per CDR3 protein. The table includes about 38,000 distinct CDR3 sequences, over 8.5% detected once. Material: PBMCs. The origin of the receptors is a man aged 55 to 69 with HTLV-1-associated myelopathy (HAM/TSP).

This clonotype occurred many times. The chain uses TRBV28 and TRBJ2-5, with D possibly TRBD1 on 6 matching bases. V lost 8 bases, J lost 2 bases, and 12 bases lay in between. CDR3 size: 13 residues. Per the germline V gene, CDR1 is MDHEN and CDR2 is SYDVKM. The CDR3 spells CASLGAGQETQYF. The CDR3 DNA is TGTGCCAGCCTGGGGGCAGGGCAAGAGACCCAGTACTTC.

Comments on this clonotype: It may be a read error: a sequence one base away is much more abundant. This sequence joins TRBV6-5 and TRBJ2-1; 8 bases align to TRBD2. Trimming took 6 bases from V and 3 from J; bases not matched to a gene: 10. This CDR3 is built from 16 residues. Germline assignment: CDR1 MNHEY and CDR2 SVGAGI. Here the CDR3 DNA reads TGTGCCAGCAGCCCGGGGGGGGGTAGGTGCTACAATGAGCAGTTCTTC. Residues: CASSPGGGRCYNEQFF.

This clonotype showed up many times. V usage is TRBV5-1 and J usage is TRBJ2-3; TRBD2 is a possible D gene (6 bases). The germline V gene has CDR1 SGHRS and CDR2 YFSETQ. V was pared by 1 base and J by 5 bases, with 14 bases between. CDR3 size: 15 residues. The CDR3 loop is CASSLIPGSQDTQYF. CDR3 in DNA: TGCGCCAGCAGCTTGATCCCCGGGAGCCAAGATACGCAGTATTTT.

This clonotype showed up many times. The chain joins TRBV5-5 to TRBJ2-7, with D tentatively TRBD1 or TRBD2 (5 bases each). The V and J ends lost 5 bases and 0 bases respectively, with 15 bases between them. This CDR3 region has 15 residues. Germline CDR1 is SGHKS and CDR2 is YYEKEE (reference sequence). This CDR3 reads CASRLGTESSYEQYF. CDR3 nucleotides: TGTGCCAGCAGACTAGGGACGGAGAGCTCCTACGAGCAGTACTTC.

This clonotype was counted ten times or more. This rearrangement joins TRBV4-1 to TRBJ2-5; the D gene is possibly TRBD2 (6 bases). Germline loops: CDR1 MGHRA, CDR2 YSYEKL. V lost 4 bases and J 4 bases, leaving 19 bases between the germline ends. The CDR3 extends over 16 amino acids. The CDR3 protein is CASSPLGGSVRETQYF. In nucleotides, the CDR3 is TGCGCCAGCAGCCCCTTGGGGGGATCGGTTCGAGAGACCCAGTACTTC.

The sample holds many counts of this clonotype. CDR3 DNA: TGTGCCAGCAGCTTGTTGGGGTCAGACAATTCACCCCTCCACTTT. Protein product: CASSLLGSDNSPLHF. V is TRBV5-4 and J is TRBJ1-6; D unresolved. V was shortened by 1 base and J by 7 bases, with 12 bases between the two germline ends. The CDR3 has 15 residues. Germline V gene data show CDR1 as SGHNT and CDR2 as YYREEE (reference sequence).

This clonotype has ten or more counts. This rearrangement joins TRBV7-2 to TRBJ2-7, with D uncertain. V lost 2 bases and J 6 bases, leaving 8 bases between the germline ends. The CDR3 is 12 residues long. Germline loops: CDR1 SGHTA, CDR2 FQGNSA. The CDR3 is CASSLNRAEQYF. The CDR3 DNA follows: TGTGCCAGCAGCTTAAATCGGGCCGAGCAGTACTTC.

This clonotype was counted at least ten times. The chain joins TRBV18 to TRBJ2-1; 10 bases line up with TRBD1. Germline CDR1 KGHSH, CDR2 LQKENI. V lost 8 bases to trimming and J lost 0 bases; unmatched junction nucleotides: 1. The CDR3 has 14 amino acids. As DNA, the CDR3 is TGTGCCAGCGGGGACAGGGGCTCCTACAATGAGCAGTTCTTC. Protein sequence: CASGDRGSYNEQFF.

This clonotype was detected ten times or more. The chain's CDR3 is CASSLGGGMNTEAFF. The CDR3 nucleotides are TGTGCCAGCAGTTTGGGTGGGGGGATGAACACTGAAGCTTTCTTT. This chain joins TRBV7-3 and TRBJ1-1; TRBD1 is a possible D gene (5 bases). The CDR3 covers 15 residues. Germline-derived CDR1 and CDR2 are SGHTA and FQGTGA. Trimming took 6 bases from V and 0 from J, leaving 14 bases between them.

This clonotype appeared many times. This chain connects TRBV5-6 to TRBJ1-1, with D possibly matching TRBD1 (5 bases). CDR1 SGHDT and CDR2 YYEEEE come from the germline V gene. V was trimmed by 5 bases and J by 0 bases, leaving 8 bases between them. CDR3 length: 13 residues. CDR3 residues: CASSQTVNTEAFF. The CDR3, as DNA: TGTGCCAGCAGTCAGACAGTGAACACTGAAGCTTTCTTT.

This clonotype was seen repeatedly, ten times or more. V and J are TRBV20-1 and TRBJ2-1, with 8 nucleotides matching TRBD2. The CDR3 is made up of 18 amino acids. Losses at the gene ends were 0 bases for V and 2 bases for J; bases not matched to a gene: 12. Germline V lookup: CDR1 DFQATT, CDR2 SNEGSKA (reference sequence). The DNA of the CDR3 is TGCAGTGCTAGAGATGGGCTAGCGGGTGACGTTACCTACAATGAGCAGTTCTTC. This codes for CSARDGLAGDVTYNEQFF.

This clonotype showed up many times. The gene calls are TRBV5-4 and TRBJ2-3; 10 bases are shared with TRBD2. The CDR3 contains 15 residues. The ends lost 3 bases at V and 2 bases at J; junction bases unmatched: 3. Per germline, CDR1 SGHNT and CDR2 YYREEE (reference sequence). As DNA, the CDR3 is TGTGCCAGCAGCTCCGGGACTAGCGACACAGATACGCAGTATTTT. Its translation: CASSSGTSDTDTQYF. Variable domain in full (rest from reference TRBV5-4 and TRBJ2-3): ETGVTQSPTHLIKTRGQQVTLRCSSQSGHNTVSWYQQALGQGPQFIFQYYREEENGRGNFPPRFSGLQFPNYSSELNVNALELDDSALYLCASSSGTSDTDTQYFGPGTRLTVL.

There are many counts of this clonotype. The chain is built from TRBV29-1 and TRBJ1-1, with D possibly matching TRBD1 (5 bases). From germline, CDR1 is SQVTM and CDR2 ANQGSEA. This CDR3 has 15 residues. V gave up 0 bases and J gave up 6 bases, with 17 bases separating them. The CDR3 spells CSVEDLPPGLAEAFF. The CDR3 nucleotides are TGCAGCGTTGAAGATTTACCCCCAGGGCTCGCTGAAGCTTTCTTT.

This clonotype was found many times. This chain uses TRBV12-3 or TRBV12-4 with TRBJ1-2; a weak D match, TRBD1 (6 bases). Trimming removed 3 bases at V and 7 bases at J, with 12 bases between. The CDR3 has 13 amino acids. CDR3 DNA: TGTGCCAGCAGTTTGCCCCCAGGGGCTGGCTACACCTTC. It is translated as CASSLPPGAGYTF.

Many counts were recorded for this clonotype. The chain carries TRBV20-1 and TRBJ1-2; TRBD1 might be the D (6 bases). Germline CDR1 and CDR2: DFQATT and SNEGSKA (reference sequence). The CDR3 runs 15 residues. The V end lost 5 bases, the J end lost 3 bases, and 19 bases lay between the germline ends. The CDR3, as DNA: TGCAGTGCTCCTATCTCCACAGGGCGAGACTATGGCTACACCTTC. Its translation: CSAPISTGRDYGYTF.

This clonotype showed up many times. The J gene is TRBJ1-1, the V gene TRBV11-1; weak D call: TRBD1 (5 bases). The germline V and J ends were trimmed by 2 bases and 11 bases, with 9 bases remaining between them. The CDR3 sequence is 11 residues long. Germline lookup yields CDR1 SGHAT and CDR2 FQDESV (reference sequence). CDR3 in DNA: TGTGCCAGCAGCTTACAGGGTAGGGCTTTCTTT. Protein: CASSLQGRAFF.

This clonotype appeared many times. The chain combines TRBV7-8 with TRBJ1-1; TRBD1 is a possible D gene (6 bases). V was pared by 1 base and J by 4 bases, with 19 bases between. Germline values: CDR1 SGHVS, CDR2 FQNEAQ. This CDR3 comprises 17 residues. The CDR3 protein is CASSLGIVGRGGTEAFF. For the CDR3, the DNA is TGTGCCAGCAGCTTAGGGATCGTCGGCAGGGGAGGCACTGAAGCTTTCTTT.

This clonotype occurred many times. The chain joins TRBV7-2 to TRBJ2-3, with TRBD1 matching 10 bases. The CDR3 is 18 amino acids. Germline V gene sequence: CDR1 SGHTA, CDR2 FQGNSA. Unmatched junction bases numbered 13, after V lost 2 bases and J lost 5 bases. The CDR3 DNA reads TGTGCCAGCAGCTTAACGGGACAGGGGATTCGGTATGGAGATACGCAGTATTTT. It codes for CASSLTGQGIRYGDTQYF.

This clonotype is judged medium-sized. The chain combines TRBV9 with TRBJ2-3; no reliable D call. With 3 bases removed from V and 4 bases from J, the gap between germline ends came to 9 bases. Germline V gene data show CDR1 as SGDLS and CDR2 as YYNGEE. The CDR3 has 13 residues. CDR3 in DNA: TGTGCCAGCAGCGGGTCAGGCGCAGATACGCAGTATTTT. The encoded protein is CASSGSGADTQYF.

This clonotype occurred many times. The chain employs TRBV5-1 and TRBJ2-1; D gene uncertain. In germline, CDR1 is SGHRS, CDR2 YFSETQ. Trimming removed 0 bases from V and 4 bases from J, with 5 bases in between. There are 13 residues in the CDR3. CDR3: CASSLEAYNEQFF. The CDR3 DNA reads TGCGCCAGCAGCTTGGAGGCTTACAATGAGCAGTTCTTC.

This clonotype was recorded many times. The V gene is TRBV4-1, the J gene TRBJ1-2; D ambiguous. Per germline, CDR1 MGHRA and CDR2 YSYEKL. The V end was cut by 8 bases, the J end by 6 bases, with 13 bases between. This CDR3 comprises 12 residues. CDR3 in amino acids: CASSSGDHGYTF. For the CDR3, the DNA is TGCGCCAGCTCCTCAGGAGACCATGGCTACACCTTC.

This clonotype showed up many times. This rearrangement joins TRBV9 to TRBJ2-7; TRBD2 aligns across 9 bases. There are 13 residues in the CDR3. J gave up 7 bases and V 7 bases, and 9 bases lay outside the gene matches. Per the germline V gene, CDR1 is SGDLS and CDR2 is YYNGEE. The CDR3 is CASCPSGVLEQYF. The CDR3 nucleotides read TGTGCCAGCTGCCCTAGCGGGGTTCTTGAGCAGTACTTC.

This clonotype was counted at least ten times. This sequence joins TRBV5-5 and TRBJ2-5, with D unresolved. The length of the CDR3 is 14 residues. The germline CDR1 and CDR2 sequences are SGHKS and YYEKEE (reference sequence). Between the trimmed V and J ends, which lost 2 bases and 3 bases, there was a span of 11 bases. The CDR3 is CASSFGFTKETQYF. CDR3 in DNA: TGTGCCAGCAGCTTTGGGTTCACCAAAGAGACCCAGTACTTC.

This clonotype has a count of ten or more. V and J are TRBV20-1 and TRBJ2-1; 8 bases agree with TRBD2. The V segment lost 6 bases and the J segment 3 bases; nucleotides outside the gene matches: 7. Germline CDR1 is DFQATT and CDR2 is SNEGSKA (reference sequence). The CDR3 is 14 amino acids. DNA for the CDR3: TGCAGTGCCCCGGGCGGGAGGAGCTACAATGAGCAGTTCTTC. As protein: CSAPGGRSYNEQFF.

The sample holds many counts of this clonotype. CDR3 sequence: CSVSAGGRFIGEQYF. CDR3 nucleotide sequence: TGCAGCGTTTCAGCGGGGGGGAGATTTATCGGGGAGCAGTACTTC. V usage is TRBV29-1 and J usage is TRBJ2-7; TRBD2 aligns across 10 bases. The CDR3 is 15 amino acids. After removal of 5 bases from V and 7 bases from J, the junction contained 14 bases not matched to a gene. Germline CDR1 and CDR2: SQVTM and ANQGSEA.

This clonotype was seen ten or more times. J is TRBJ2-1 and V is TRBV7-2, with TRBD1 identical over 8 bases. V lost 4 bases to trimming and J lost 0 bases; unmatched junction nucleotides: 5. The CDR3 consists of 16 residues. CDR1 and CDR2 (germline): SGHTA, FQGNSA. DNA of the CDR3: TGTGCCAGCAGCTCCACAGGGGGGACCTCCTACAATGAGCAGTTCTTC. This gives the protein CASSSTGGTSYNEQFF.

This clonotype was observed many times. The chain joins TRBV5-1 to TRBJ1-2, with D unresolved. Germline CDR1 reads SGHRS; CDR2 reads YFSETQ. Trimming took off 2 bases at V and 6 bases at J, with 8 bases between the two ends. The CDR3 contains 12 residues. Written as DNA, the CDR3 is TGCGCCAGCAGCTTAAATTGGGATGGCTACACCTTC. Translation gives CASSLNWDGYTF. The full variable domain, rest sourced from reference TRBV5-1 and TRBJ1-2, is KAGVTQTPRYLIKTRGQQVTLSCSPISGHRSVSWYQQTPGQGLQFLFEYFSETQRNKGNFPGRFSGRQFSNSRSEMNVSTLELGDSALYLCASSLNWDGYTFGSGTRLTVV.

This clonotype occurred many times. The chain couples TRBV7-9 to TRBJ1-1, with D possibly matching TRBD1 (5 bases). V dropped 5 bases and J dropped 1 base, with 14 bases sitting between them. The CDR3 totals 15 residues. CDR1 SEHNR and CDR2 FQNEAQ come from the germline V gene (reference sequence). The CDR3 spells CASSPWEGPNTEAFF. CDR3 nucleotide sequence: TGTGCCAGCAGCCCCTGGGAGGGACCGAACACTGAAGCTTTCTTT.